These 3 T cell receptor beta chains were all obtained from the same sample, sequenced in a study of cytomegalovirus exposure and HLA in healthy donors. PCR involved 60 Vbeta and 13 Jbeta primers. Clones were read by immunoSEQ multiplex PCR, and TCRdb kept only the in-frame ones, dropping some. The sample records around 100,000 clones, less than 80% being singletons. Source material: PBMCs. The receptors originated from a woman in her forties in good health and CMV-seronegative.

V is TRBV27 and J is TRBJ1-2, with 9 positions matching TRBD1. This CDR3 has 15 amino acids. The junction had 6 bases not matched to a gene; V was cut back by 0 bases and J by 7 bases. The V gene's germline CDR1 is MNHEY and CDR2 SMNVEV (reference sequence). Written as DNA, the CDR3 is TGTGCCAGCAGTTTATCGCTGAGGACAGGGGCTGGCTACACCTTC. Translation gives CASSLSLRTGAGYTF.

This rearrangement joins TRBV7-2 to TRBJ1-6; TRBD1 aligns across 7 bases. Germline assignment: CDR1 SGHTA and CDR2 FQGNSA. The CDR3 totals 16 residues. V lost 4 bases, J lost 6 bases, and 9 bases stayed unmatched. The CDR3 nucleotides are TGTGCCAGCAGCTCCCTTGGCAGGGGGTCTAATTCACCCCTCCACTTT. As protein: CASSSLGRGSNSPLHF.

There are a few counts of this clone. V gene TRBV6-5 combines with J gene TRBJ2-7; 9 bases are a match to TRBD2. V shed 7 bases and J 2 bases; nucleotides not matched to a gene: 6. This CDR3 spans 14 amino acids. Germline values: CDR1 MNHEY, CDR2 SVGAGI. DNA for the CDR3: TGTGCCAGCAAAGGTAGCGGGGGTACCTACGAGCAGTACTTC. It codes for CASKGSGGTYEQYF.